This is a list of T cell receptor beta chains from one sample in a study of blood T cell repertoires in COVID-19. Measured with immunoSEQ multiplex PCR; TCRdb has only the in-frame clones, and not every one. The data show over 200,000 clones, nearly 90% seen once. The specimen was peripheral blood. These receptors came from a human donor in a cohort sampled during active COVID-19. The CDR3 runs from the conserved cysteine through the conserved F or W. A D gene is named only where the DNA matches it firmly. Only some rows state a clone size, as once, few, many or a class for expanded clones.

NA	TRBV20-1	TRBJ1-5	NA	CSASIAGDNQPQHF	TGCAGTGCTAGTATAGCAGGGGATAATCAGCCCCAGCATTTT
NA	TRBV6-4	TRBJ1-5	NA	CASSDGQPGQPQHF	TGTGCCAGCAGTGATGGCCAACCAGGCCAGCCCCAGCATTTT
NA	TRBV3-1/TRBV3-2	TRBJ2-7	NA	CASSQLSRSSIYYEQYF	TGTGCCAGCAGCCAATTGTCCCGGTCTAGCATCTACTACGAGCAGTACTTC
NA	TRBV4-1	TRBJ1-6	NA	CASSQGPQGILNSPLHF	TGCGCCAGCAGCCAAGGGCCGCAGGGAATCCTTAATTCACCCCTCCACTTT
NA	TRBV9	TRBJ2-7	TRBD2	CASSWGTSGNHEQYF	TGTGCCAGCTCTTGGGGGACTAGCGGGAATCACGAGCAGTACTTC
NA	TRBV19	TRBJ1-2	TRBD1	CASSLQGGVDGYTF	TGTGCCAGTAGCCTACAGGGGGGGGTAGATGGCTACACCTTC
NA	TRBV7-8	TRBJ1-1	NA	CASSLVGEGGANTEAFF	TGTGCCAGCAGCTTAGTGGGTGAGGGGGGGGCGAACACTGAAGCTTTCTTT
few	TRBV5-6	TRBJ2-1	TRBD2	CASSRSGGPYNEQFF	TGTGCCAGCAGTCGGTCGGGAGGCCCCTACAATGAGCAGTTCTTC
NA	TRBV27	TRBJ2-5	NA	CASGSPETQYF	TGTGCCAGCGGCTCCCCGGAGACCCAGTACTTC
NA	TRBV12-3/TRBV12-4	TRBJ1-5	NA	CASSLTTYQPQHF	TGTGCCAGCAGTCTTACTACTTATCAGCCCCAGCATTTT